A single T cell receptor (beta chain) is shown here with its context. Its antigen is not known. This sample was included in a study of T cell responses to AZD1222 COVID-19 vaccine. Overall study results and limits: Females outnumbered males among donors, who were mostly white British; clonal diversity was possibly underestimated. With two AZD1222 doses given, Spike-specific TCR breadth and depth both rose. Vaccine-associated CD4 TCRs spanned spike, dominant at 160-218 and 743-854. Seropositive status at baseline applied to only a handful of AZD1222 recipients.

TCRdb keeps only in-frame clones here, not all; method: immunoSEQ multiplex PCR. The top ten hold more than 1.3% of the sample, which has about 84,000 clones, roughly 85% seen once. The CDR3 loop spans 16 amino acids. The ends lost 0 bases at V and 3 bases at J; junction bases unmatched: 1. Germline assignment: CDR1 SGHDN and CDR2 FVKESK. V gene TRBV14 combines with J gene TRBJ2-1; TRBD2 agrees at 11 bases. The TCR was taken from an adult in good health. The specimen was peripheral blood, collected on day 0 of AZD1222 vaccination. The CDR3 bases are TGTGCCAGCAGCCAAGACGGACTAGCGGGCTACAATGAGCAGTTCTTC. Translating it yields CASSQDGLAGYNEQFF.